This T cell receptor beta chain was captured by sequencing in a study of blood T cells in healthy people across ages (dated by TCRdb to the mid-2010s). The study in broad terms: In model experiments, template switching captured roughly one uniquely barcoded TCR beta cDNA molecule for every two T cells. Using the same blood draw, the study looked at two additional independent replicas of 1 million unique cDNA reads for two donors, one aged 18 to 29 and the other aged 80 or older. Donors of different ages were randomly distributed across sequencing lanes to avoid experimental bias. Four age groups were formed from the donors: young (average approximately 15 years), middle-aged (approximately 40), aged (around 68) and long-lived (about 75). To track age-related changes in TCR beta repertoire diversity, the study relied on deep sequencing normalized with unique cDNA molecular identifiers.

General conclusions and limits of the study: As age increased, observed TCR beta diversity per million T cells dropped in a roughly linear way, and a significant reduction was already evident by age approximately 40. Total diversity estimates from one million sequenced T cells were considered lower bounds and underestimates. Compared with the aged group, the long-lived group had more naive CD4+ T cells, fewer expanded clones and increased TCR diversity, suggesting age selection. Bulk unsorted PBMC profiling prevented conclusive comparison of naive and antigen-experienced compartments. There was a strong correlation between observed TCR beta diversity and the percentage of naive T cells measured by flow cytometry. The CMV infection status of donors was not known, potentially confounding age-related changes in expanded clonotypes.

The roughly 39 donors, aged roughly 6 to 90 years, were systemically healthy Caucasian individuals from Russia. Approximately 9.3 milliliters of peripheral blood were drawn from each donor into EDTA-treated Vacutainer tubes. PBMCs were isolated by Ficoll-Paque density-gradient centrifugation, with at least 6.5 million obtained per sample. Total RNA was extracted from PBMCs with Trizol reagent, with at least 6 micrograms obtained per sample. Naive CD45RAhigh/CD27high T cell percentages were measured by flow cytometry on a PBMC aliquot from every donor. Details on this clonotype: Its specific antigen is unknown. Base quality data are lacking; no much larger clone is found one base away.

Library construction relied on 5' RACE. The run used an Illumina HiSeq 2500. A second PCR of about 6 to 11 cycles was performed with a sample-barcoded 5' primer and a J-beta primer mix. Each TCR beta cDNA molecule received a unique molecular identifier from a template-switch 5' adaptor carrying 12 random nucleotides. At least 2.5 million CDR3-containing paired-end reads were obtained from each sample. First-strand cDNA synthesis was performed from all RNA using the Mint cDNA synthesis kit, with priming by a TRBC-specific oligonucleotide. After uracil-DNA glycosylase treatment, a first 18-cycle PCR used universal primers M1SS and BC2_uni_R on all cDNA. The original methods were these. For normalization, 1 million high-quality reads were randomly selected from each sample, with every read carrying a distinct molecular identifier. Instead of being binned into consensus sequences, reads that shared molecular identifiers were thrown out. MiTCR, with a Q25 quality threshold and the strictest error-elimination algorithm, was used for CDR3 identification, clonotype clustering and error correction. Lower-bound total TCR beta diversity was estimated with a nonparametric unseen species model using Euler transformation. TCRdb handled the public reads itself, with Q25 trimming in fastp and clone calling in MiXCR, and kept productive beta chains. Rows are combined by CDR3 protein, so each entry shows the most common genes and DNA. TCRdb's processing, not the authors', yielded these V and J calls. This sample lists roughly 800,000 distinct CDR3 sequences; roughly 50% were detected once. 20% to 25% of the sample comes from the top ten.

The V and J ends are trimmed by 0 bases and 5 bases, leaving 11 bases between them. The CDR3 numbers 14 residues from cysteine through phenylalanine. Of all the DNA, just the CDR3 is kept, 42 bases in frame from base 1. As encoded in the germline V gene (reference sequence), CDR1 is DFQATT while CDR2 is SNEGSKA. This TCR was sampled from a young man in good health. The V and J segments used are TRBV20-1 and TRBJ2-1; matching of 6 bases hints at TRBD2 as the D gene. Sequenced input: blood. The CDR3 protein is CSARDPGRNNEQFF. The sequence in DNA is TGCAGTGCTAGAGATCCGGGGAGGAACAATGAGCAGTTCTTC.